Listed below are T cell receptor beta chains from one sample, sequenced in a study of blood T cell repertoires in COVID-19. Sequencing was performed with immunoSEQ multiplex PCR; in TCRdb, only in-frame clones are kept and a portion is missing. The sample holds about 270,000 clones, more than 75% seen once. Sequencing input: PBMCs or T cells enriched from blood (not recorded which). These TCRs come from an older woman in a cohort exposed to, infected with or recovered from COVID-19 (not recorded which). The CDR3 runs from the conserved cysteine through the conserved F or W. D genes are given only for firm matches. Size is omitted from some rows. Given values are once, few, many or a class for expanded clones.

>TRBV4-2|TRBJ1-3|-|-
TGTGCCAGCAGCCAAGGGAGAGGGTCTGGAAACACCATATATTTT
CASSQGRGSGNTIYF
>TRBV30|TRBJ1-5|-|-
TGTGCCTGGAGTCATACAGGGAAGAGCAATCAGCCCCAGCATTTT
CAWSHTGKSNQPQHF
>TRBV12-3/TRBV12-4|TRBJ1-3|-|once
TGTGCCAGCAGTCAACCGCGGGCAGCGCTATATTTT
CASSQPRAALYF
>TRBV19|TRBJ2-2|-|-
TGTGCCAGTTTTTCAGGGCAGGGTTTTACCGGGGAGCTGTTTTTT
CASFSGQGFTGELFF
>TRBV30|TRBJ2-7|-|-
TGTGCCTGGAGTAGAGAGGCCGAGCAGTACTTC
CAWSREAEQYF
>TRBV5-1|TRBJ1-4|-|-
TGCGCCAGCAGCTCAACGACAGACGAAAAACTGTTTTTT
CASSSTTDEKLFF
>TRBV4-1|TRBJ2-7|-|-
TGCGCCAGCAGCCAAGGTCGACAGGTAGCGTCCTACGAGCAGTACTTC
CASSQGRQVASYEQYF
>TRBV5-1|TRBJ2-6|-|-
TGCGCCAGCAGCTTGGACGGGACTGGGGCCAACGTCCTGACTTTC
CASSLDGTGANVLTF
>TRBV6-6|TRBJ2-1|TRBD1|-
TGTGCCAGCAGCCTTAAGGGACAGGGAAGCTACAATGAGCAGTTCTTC
CASSLKGQGSYNEQFF
>TRBV18|TRBJ2-5|TRBD2|once
TGTGCCAGCACAAGGACTAGCGGGAGGGGAGAGACCCAGTACTTC
CASTRTSGRGETQYF